A selection of T cell receptor beta chains follows, all from one sample in a study of T cell repertoires in cytomegalovirus infection. Using its own MiXCR run on the reads, TCRdb lists one record per CDR3 protein. The data hold almost 550,000 distinct CDR3 sequences, with about 17% observed a single time. The sequenced material came from CD8+ T cells from PBMCs. All receptors come from a human donor in good health (CMV status not recorded). Some clones in this sample may be carry-over from other donors' samples. Each CDR3 is given with its conserved first and last residue. A D gene is named only where the DNA matches it firmly. Size is stated for part of the rows, as once, few or many counts, or as a class when the clone is expanded.

clone size: -
J gene: TRBJ1-2
V gene: TRBV7-6
D gene: -
CDR3 DNA: TGTGCCAGCAGCATGAGATCAGAGAAGGCTAACTATGGCTACACCTTC
CDR3 protein: CASSMRSEKANYGYTF

clone size: few
J gene: TRBJ1-5
V gene: TRBV13
D gene: -
CDR3 DNA: TGTGCCAGCAGCTTAGTGGGTGAAGGCGGGCTAAGCAATCAGCCCCAGCATTTT
CDR3 protein: CASSLVGEGGLSNQPQHF

clone size: many
J gene: TRBJ2-3
V gene: TRBV7-7
D gene: -
CDR3 DNA: TGTGCCAGCAGCCCCCGCGGAGGGCCCACAGCAGATACGCAGTATTTT
CDR3 protein: CASSPRGGPTADTQYF

clone size: few
J gene: TRBJ1-1
V gene: TRBV29-1
D gene: TRBD1
CDR3 DNA: TGCAGCGTTGAGCTCTCGACAGGGGGGAACACTGAAGCTTTCTTT
CDR3 protein: CSVELSTGGNTEAFF

clone size: -
J gene: TRBJ1-2
V gene: TRBV10-2
D gene: -
CDR3 DNA: TGCGCCAGCAGTGAGTCTGTCACGACAGGCGGCTATGGCTACACCTTC
CDR3 protein: CASSESVTTGGYGYTF

clone size: -
J gene: TRBJ2-5
V gene: TRBV28
D gene: TRBD2
CDR3 DNA: TGTGCCAGCAGTTCCCGGGGGGGGGCGCTAGGAGAGACCCAGTACTTC
CDR3 protein: CASSSRGGALGETQYF

clone size: -
J gene: TRBJ2-7
V gene: TRBV4-1
D gene: -
CDR3 DNA: TGCGCCAGCAGCCAAGAAATTAGAGGCAGGGCCTCCCACGAGCAGTACTTC
CDR3 protein: CASSQEIRGRASHEQYF

clone size: -
J gene: TRBJ2-1
V gene: TRBV12-5
D gene: TRBD2
CDR3 DNA: TGTGCTAGTGGTTTGGTAATCCGGCTCGCGGGGGGGCTGGATGAGCAGTTCTTC
CDR3 protein: CASGLVIRLAGGLDEQFF

clone size: many
J gene: TRBJ2-3
V gene: TRBV24-1
D gene: TRBD2
CDR3 DNA: TGTGCCACCAGTGATTTGTCTAGCGGTTACTCAGATACGCAGTATTTT
CDR3 protein: CATSDLSSGYSDTQYF

clone size: -
J gene: TRBJ2-2
V gene: TRBV6-6
D gene: -
CDR3 DNA: TGTGCCAGCAGTTACTCGGAGGGAGGGGAGCTGTTTTTT
CDR3 protein: CASSYSEGGELFF

clone size: many
J gene: TRBJ2-1
V gene: TRBV5-1
D gene: TRBD2
CDR3 DNA: TGCGCCAGCAGCCAAGCCCGGACAGGGGGGACTAGCGGGAGAAATGAGCAGTTCTTC
CDR3 protein: CASSQARTGGTSGRNEQFF

clone size: many
J gene: TRBJ1-2
V gene: TRBV6-6
D gene: -
CDR3 DNA: TGTGCCAGCAGTCACGACCCAGGGCTCTTTAACTATGGCTACACCTTC
CDR3 protein: CASSHDPGLFNYGYTF

clone size: many
J gene: TRBJ2-7
V gene: TRBV7-6
D gene: TRBD2
CDR3 DNA: TGTGCCAGCAGCTTAGAAGTAGCGGGGGCTACCTACGAGCAGTACTTC
CDR3 protein: CASSLEVAGATYEQYF

clone size: -
J gene: TRBJ2-6
V gene: TRBV5-1
D gene: TRBD2
CDR3 DNA: TGCGCCAGCAGCTTGGGGGAGGGTACTACGAGGGCCAACGTCCTGACTTTC
CDR3 protein: CASSLGEGTTRANVLTF

clone size: many
J gene: TRBJ1-5
V gene: TRBV28
D gene: -
CDR3 DNA: TGTGCCAGCAGAAACCAGGGTTATAGCAATCAGCCCCAGCATTTT
CDR3 protein: CASRNQGYSNQPQHF

clone size: many
J gene: TRBJ2-3
V gene: TRBV11-3
D gene: -
CDR3 DNA: TGTGCCAGCAGCTTAGATTCGGGGGAGGCAGATACGCAGTATTTT
CDR3 protein: CASSLDSGEADTQYF

clone size: many
J gene: TRBJ2-2
V gene: TRBV7-6
D gene: TRBD2
CDR3 DNA: TGTGCCAGCAGCCCGGGACTAGCGGGAGGGCCTATTCTGGCCGGGGAGCTGTTTTTT
CDR3 protein: CASSPGLAGGPILAGELFF

clone size: -
J gene: TRBJ1-1
V gene: TRBV30
D gene: -
CDR3 DNA: TGTGCCTGTTTCAGGGGCTGGACTGAAGCTTTCTTT
CDR3 protein: CACFRGWTEAFF

clone size: many
J gene: TRBJ1-1
V gene: TRBV7-6
D gene: -
CDR3 DNA: TGTGCCAGCAGCTTAGGGGGGAGAGGGGCTGAAGCTTTCTTT
CDR3 protein: CASSLGGRGAEAFF

clone size: -
J gene: TRBJ2-7
V gene: TRBV6-2/TRBV6-3
D gene: TRBD1
CDR3 DNA: TGTGCCAGCAGTACACTCGACAGGGAATACGAGCAGTACTTC
CDR3 protein: CASSTLDREYEQYF

clone size: -
J gene: TRBJ2-1
V gene: TRBV7-9
D gene: TRBD2
CDR3 DNA: TGTGCCAGCAGCTTAGCGGTCACTAGCGGGGCCCGCGGCTCCTACAATGAGCAGTTCTTC
CDR3 protein: CASSLAVTSGARGSYNEQFF

clone size: many
J gene: TRBJ2-1
V gene: TRBV6-6
D gene: -
CDR3 DNA: TGTGCCAGCTCAGGGGATGAGCAGTTCTTC
CDR3 protein: CASSGDEQFF

clone size: many
J gene: TRBJ2-4
V gene: TRBV2
D gene: -
CDR3 DNA: TGTGCCAGCAGTGAAGACACGGCTGTTATGCGCAACATTCAGTACTTC
CDR3 protein: CASSEDTAVMRNIQYF

clone size: -
J gene: TRBJ1-2
V gene: TRBV27
D gene: -
CDR3 DNA: TGTGCCAGCAGTACGGGTCTCTATGGCTACAACTTC
CDR3 protein: CASSTGLYGYNF

clone size: many
J gene: TRBJ2-1
V gene: TRBV14
D gene: -
CDR3 DNA: TGTGCCAGCAGCCAAACAGAAACATCCTACAATGAGCAGTTCTTC
CDR3 protein: CASSQTETSYNEQFF

clone size: many
J gene: TRBJ1-2
V gene: TRBV9
D gene: -
CDR3 DNA: TGTGCCAGCAGCGTAGACGGGGGTTCCTATGGCTACACCTTC
CDR3 protein: CASSVDGGSYGYTF

clone size: few
J gene: TRBJ1-4
V gene: TRBV4-1
D gene: -
CDR3 DNA: TGCGCCAGCAGCCAAGACGAAACGGTAGTAGAAAAACTGTTTTTT
CDR3 protein: CASSQDETVVEKLFF

clone size: -
J gene: TRBJ1-2
V gene: TRBV20-1
D gene: -
CDR3 DNA: TGCAGTGCTTCCCCGGACATGTTTAACTATGGCTACACCTTC
CDR3 protein: CSASPDMFNYGYTF

clone size: many
J gene: TRBJ1-1
V gene: TRBV28
D gene: -
CDR3 DNA: TGTGCCAGCAGTTTAGTCCCTACGAACACTGAAGCTTTCTTT
CDR3 protein: CASSLVPTNTEAFF

clone size: many
J gene: TRBJ2-7
V gene: TRBV10-2
D gene: -
CDR3 DNA: TGTGCCAGCAGTGTCGGACCAACCTACGAGCAGTACTTC
CDR3 protein: CASSVGPTYEQYF

clone size: few
J gene: TRBJ2-7
V gene: TRBV4-1
D gene: -
CDR3 DNA: TGCGCCAGCAGCCTATACCGGGACCCTTCCTACGAGCAGTACTTC
CDR3 protein: CASSLYRDPSYEQYF

clone size: many
J gene: TRBJ2-3
V gene: TRBV12-3/TRBV12-4
D gene: -
CDR3 DNA: TGTGCCAGCAGGCCTAGCACAGATACGCAGTATTTT
CDR3 protein: CASRPSTDTQYF

clone size: many
J gene: TRBJ2-5
V gene: TRBV7-9
D gene: TRBD1
CDR3 DNA: TGTGCCAGCAGCTGGCGATGGACAGGGGACGCCCAAGAGACCCAGTACTTC
CDR3 protein: CASSWRWTGDAQETQYF

clone size: many
J gene: TRBJ2-1
V gene: TRBV12-3/TRBV12-4
D gene: TRBD2
CDR3 DNA: TGTGCCAGCAGTCCGGGACTAGTATTTGCCTACAATGAGCAGTTCTTC
CDR3 protein: CASSPGLVFAYNEQFF

clone size: many
J gene: TRBJ1-1
V gene: TRBV4-1
D gene: -
CDR3 DNA: TGCGCCAGTGCCCAGGCAGGAAGAAAAGCTTTCTTT
CDR3 protein: CASAQAGRKAFF

clone size: -
J gene: TRBJ2-1
V gene: TRBV15
D gene: -
CDR3 DNA: TGTGCCACCAGCAGAGGGGTCGAGGGGCTGGATGAGCAGTTCTTC
CDR3 protein: CATSRGVEGLDEQFF

clone size: few
J gene: TRBJ2-3
V gene: TRBV4-2
D gene: -
CDR3 DNA: TGTGCCAGCAGCCAAGATAGCTCGGATACGCAGTATTTT
CDR3 protein: CASSQDSSDTQYF

clone size: -
J gene: TRBJ2-1
V gene: TRBV27
D gene: -
CDR3 DNA: TGTACCAGCAGTTCCCTGGCATACAATGAGCAGTTCTTC
CDR3 protein: CTSSSLAYNEQFF

clone size: -
J gene: TRBJ2-7
V gene: TRBV5-1
D gene: TRBD1
CDR3 DNA: TGCGCCAGCAGCTTCACCGGGACAGGGCACTACGAGCAGTACTTC
CDR3 protein: CASSFTGTGHYEQYF

clone size: -
J gene: TRBJ2-2
V gene: TRBV27
D gene: -
CDR3 DNA: TGTGCCAGCAGTTTATTCTCCTTCGGGGGTGCCGGGGAGCTGTTTTTT
CDR3 protein: CASSLFSFGGAGELFF

clone size: many
J gene: TRBJ1-1
V gene: TRBV27
D gene: TRBD1
CDR3 DNA: TGTGCCAGCAGTTTCAGGGGGAATACTGAAGCTTTCTTT
CDR3 protein: CASSFRGNTEAFF